This T cell receptor (beta chain) was retrieved from a study of post-analysis software for immune sequencing data. Study-wide findings and caveats: When patients were compared with controls, about 5 TRBV segments were more frequent, TRBV5-6, TRBV5-1 and TRBV20-1 among them. F-measure co-clustering was strong for batch-matched samples.

Prepared libraries of TCR beta cDNA carried unique molecular identifiers. TCRdb re-derived calls from the PCR reads in MiXCR, one entry per CDR3 protein. This sample yields roughly 700,000 distinct CDR3 sequences, of which 30% are seen a single time; approximately 0.6% belongs to the top ten. Trimming removed 2 bases at V and 8 bases at J, with 10 bases between. Germline V gene data show CDR1 as MNHEY and CDR2 as SMNVEV (reference sequence). The CDR3 is made up of 13 amino acids. A word on this clonotype: No antigen is known for it.

Sequenced: blood. The receptor was isolated from a girl under 18 with multiple sclerosis. V gene TRBV27 combines with J gene TRBJ2-1; tentatively, D is TRBD2 (6 bases). The CDR3 bases are TGTGCCAGCAGTTTACGGGGAGGATATGAGCAGTTCTTC. It specifies CASSLRGGYEQFF.